The 19 T cell receptor beta chains below were found in one sample sequenced in a study of blood T cells in healthy people across ages. Through a sample-barcoded 5' primer and a J-beta primer mix, a second PCR was run for roughly 6 to 11 cycles. Using its own MiXCR run on the 5' RACE reads, TCRdb lists one record per CDR3 protein. Of around 1.7 million distinct CDR3 sequences in the sample, 28% were seen once. Specimen: blood. These TCRs come from a woman aged 30 to 39 in good health.

Remarks on this clonotype: One base away lies a much larger clone, so this may be a sequencing read error. The chain recombines TRBV12-5 with TRBJ2-7; D may be TRBD1 (6 bases). The length of the CDR3 is 14 residues. Per germline, CDR1 LGHNT and CDR2 FRNRAP. The CDR3 sequence is CPSGDRDNTYEQYF. CDR3 nucleotide sequence: TGTCCTAGTGGTGACCGGGACAACACCTACGAGCAGTACTTC.

The chain links TRBV7-9 to TRBJ2-7; D remains unclear. Germline lookup yields CDR1 SEHNR and CDR2 FQNEAQ (reference sequence). Trimming removed 5 bases from V and 4 bases from J, with 12 bases in between. The CDR3 is 13 residues long. The CDR3 region has the DNA TGTGCCAGCAGCGACCCCCCGGTTTACGAGCAGTACTTC. This encodes CASSDPPVYEQYF.

This clonotype was observed a single time. A single base separates this from a much larger clone, so it may be a read error. The gene calls are TRBV10-3 and TRBJ2-7; D possibly corresponds to TRBD2 (5 bases). The length of the CDR3 is 17 residues. Germline V gene sequence: CDR1 ENHRY, CDR2 SYGVKD. V was shortened by 3 bases and J by 7 bases, with 25 bases between the two germline ends. CDR3 bases: TGTGCCATCAGTGACTATGACGCTGGGAGCTCCTACAATGAGCAGTACTTC. Protein product: CAISDYDAGSSYNEQYF.

As concerns this clonotype: A single base separates this from a much larger clone, so it may be a read error. The chain couples TRBV12-3 or TRBV12-4 to TRBJ2-3; maybe TRBD1 (6 bases). The CDR3 is 15 residues long. Trimming took off 2 bases at V and 4 bases at J, with 13 bases between the two ends. As DNA, the CDR3 is TGTGCCAGCAGTTTAACGGTCAGGGGTGCAGATACGCAGTATTTT. The encoded protein is CASSLTVRGADTQYF.

In DNA, the CDR3 is TGTGCCAGCAGCTCAAGCGGGGGGGCGTCCGAGCAGTACTTC. Translating gives CASSSSGGASEQYF. The chain has TRBV7-9 and TRBJ2-7; TRBD2 aligns across 10 bases. The germline V gene encodes CDR1 SEHNR and CDR2 FQNEAQ (reference sequence). J gave up 6 bases and V 4 bases, and 6 bases lay outside the gene matches. The CDR3 length is 14 residues.

The genes are TRBV15 and TRBJ2-7; no clear D. Trimming cost V 0 bases and J 3 bases, with 12 bases left between them. This CDR3 region has 15 residues. CDR1 is LNHNV and CDR2 is YYDKDF in the germline V gene (reference sequence). Here the CDR3 DNA reads TGTGCCACCAGCAGAGATCAGAGGCATCTCTACGAGCAGTACTTC. Translation gives CATSRDQRHLYEQYF.

This chain uses TRBV18 with TRBJ2-7, with 8 bases fitting TRBD2. Germline-derived CDR1 and CDR2 are KGHSH and LQKENI. Losses at the gene ends were 3 bases for V and 0 bases for J; bases not matched to a gene: 7. CDR3 length equals 16 residues. The CDR3 nucleotides are TGTGCCAGCTCACCGGGCTCGAGCGGGAGCTCCTACGAGCAGTACTTC. Protein product: CASSPGSSGSSYEQYF.

The chain combines TRBV7-2 with TRBJ2-5; D is undetermined. Germline loops: CDR1 SGHTA, CDR2 FQGNSA. With 2 bases removed from V and 11 bases from J, the gap between germline ends came to 12 bases. The CDR3 has 12 residues. The CDR3 DNA sequence: TGTGCCAGCAGCTTATACTCCAATGAGCAGTACTTC. It codes for CASSLYSNEQYF.

This clonotype turned up a few times. CDR3: CASSFGLTRPGGYTF. The CDR3 DNA reads as TGTGCCAGCAGCTTCGGGCTCACCCGGCCGGGTGGCTACACCTTC. The chain employs TRBV12-3 or TRBV12-4 and TRBJ1-2; D gene ambiguous. Deletions cut 6 bases from V and 7 bases from J, with 21 bases between. The CDR3 has 15 amino acids.

This clonotype showed up just a few times. The chain links TRBV10-2 to TRBJ1-2, with 9 bases identical to TRBD1. The length of the CDR3 is 13 residues. Germline V gives CDR1 WSHSY, CDR2 SAAADI. V was pared by 4 bases and J by 7 bases, with 4 bases of the junction left unmatched. The CDR3 sequence is CASSGGQGGGYTF. CDR3 coding DNA: TGCGCCAGCAGTGGGGGACAGGGAGGTGGCTACACCTTC.

Comment on this clonotype: Given a much more abundant clone one base away, this may be a read error. V usage is TRBV12-3 or TRBV12-4 and J usage is TRBJ2-5, with TRBD2 matching 10 bases. V lost 8 bases to trimming and J lost 11 bases; unmatched junction nucleotides: 14. CDR3 size: 14 residues. CDR3 region: CASGIAGGYNEQYF. The DNA for the CDR3 is TGTGCCAGCGGCATAGCGGGGGGTTACAATGAGCAGTACTTC.

There are a few counts of this clonotype. The gene calls are TRBV20-1 and TRBJ2-5; possibly TRBD2 for D (5 bases). The CDR3 sequence is 13 residues long. V shed 3 bases and J shed 2 bases, with 10 bases lying between them. Germline CDR1 is DFQATT and CDR2 is SNEGSKA (reference sequence). CDR3 sequence: CSARDSPQETQYF. The CDR3 DNA follows: TGCAGTGCTAGGGACTCCCCTCAAGAGACCCAGTACTTC.

V gene TRBV5-1 combines with J gene TRBJ2-5; perhaps D is TRBD1 or TRBD2 (6 bases each). Germline CDR1 SGHRS, CDR2 YFSETQ. The CDR3 contains 16 residues. Between the trimmed V and J ends, which lost 5 bases and 1 base, there was a span of 18 bases. CDR3 residues: CASRPRGGSSQETQYF. DNA of the CDR3: TGCGCCAGCAGACCGAGAGGGGGGAGTAGCCAAGAGACCCAGTACTTC.

The V gene is TRBV10-3, the J gene TRBJ1-2; D may be TRBD1 (5 bases). Germline CDR1 is ENHRY and CDR2 is SYGVKD. The CDR3 totals 14 residues. Trimming took off 7 bases at V and 6 bases at J, with 18 bases between the two ends. The CDR3 loop is CAINKSGARDGYTF. In DNA, the CDR3 is TGTGCCATCAACAAGAGCGGGGCGAGGGATGGCTACACCTTC.

V gene TRBV7-9 combines with J gene TRBJ1-1; no definite D call. The V gene's germline CDR1 is SEHNR and CDR2 FQNEAQ (reference sequence). The V gene lost 10 bases and the J gene lost 5 bases, with 14 bases spanning the gap. This CDR3 has 12 residues. In DNA form, the CDR3 reads TGTGCCACCACACGCTCCGGGACTGAAGCTTTCTTT. Translation gives CATTRSGTEAFF.

This clonotype was detected only a few times. The chain is built from TRBV6-2 or TRBV6-3 and TRBJ2-1, with 14 bases lining up with TRBD2. The CDR3 sequence is 13 residues long. Germline V gives CDR1 MNHEY, CDR2 SVGEGT. V was pared by 10 bases and J by 6 bases, with 2 bases of the junction left unmatched. This chain's CDR3 is CATGLAGGNEQFF. CDR3 coding DNA: TGTGCCACCGGACTAGCGGGAGGCAATGAGCAGTTCTTC.

This clonotype has more than one count but fewer than ten. The chain has TRBV18 and TRBJ1-1, with TRBD1 matching over 11 bases. From germline, CDR1 is KGHSH and CDR2 LQKENI. The CDR3 has 17 residues. V lost 3 bases to trimming and J lost 5 bases; unmatched junction nucleotides: 11. This CDR3 is CASSPPARTGGRTEAFF. Here the CDR3 DNA reads TGTGCCAGCTCACCCCCGGCGAGGACAGGGGGCCGAACTGAAGCTTTCTTT.

The rearrangement joins TRBV29-1 to TRBJ1-2; the D is unclear. The CDR3 covers 13 residues. The germline V gene encodes CDR1 SQVTM and CDR2 ANQGSEA. The V and J ends lost 1 base and 8 bases respectively, with 14 bases between them. The CDR3: CSVEVAGLGGYTF. CDR3 in DNA: TGCAGCGTTGAAGTAGCGGGCTTAGGGGGCTACACCTTC.

The chain has TRBV5-1 and TRBJ2-1; 8 bases match TRBD2. CDR1 is SGHRS, CDR2 YFSETQ, per germline. The CDR3 is made up of 16 amino acids. The V segment lost 3 bases and the J segment 5 bases; nucleotides outside the gene matches: 10. CDR3 residues: CASSSRGSGGNNEQFF. The CDR3 nucleotides read TGCGCCAGCAGCTCCCGGGGGAGCGGGGGAAACAATGAGCAGTTCTTC.